This T cell receptor (beta chain) was captured in a study of blood T cell repertoires in COVID-19. Overall study: Some COVID-19 samples were acute and others convalescent; all came from the United States, Italy and Spain.

Trimming removed 4 bases from V and 3 bases from J, with 13 bases in between. Germline CDR1 is SGHRS and CDR2 is YFSETQ. CDR3 length equals 14 residues. In the original analysis: It was from reference gene primer amplification that nucleated cell counts were estimated. This table comes from immunoSEQ multiplex PCR, and its TCRdb copy is limited to in-frame clones, with some not included. The V and J calls and clone size are taken from that table; D and trimming were inferred from the DNA. In the table there are roughly 150,000 clones, 83% of which are singletons. V and J are TRBV5-1 and TRBJ1-2; unclear D gene. This clonotype was sampled from an elderly woman with acute or convalescent COVID-19. Sequenced: peripheral blood. The CDR3: CASSLLPRYYGYTF. The CDR3, as DNA: TGCGCCAGCAGCCTATTGCCCAGGTACTATGGCTACACCTTC.